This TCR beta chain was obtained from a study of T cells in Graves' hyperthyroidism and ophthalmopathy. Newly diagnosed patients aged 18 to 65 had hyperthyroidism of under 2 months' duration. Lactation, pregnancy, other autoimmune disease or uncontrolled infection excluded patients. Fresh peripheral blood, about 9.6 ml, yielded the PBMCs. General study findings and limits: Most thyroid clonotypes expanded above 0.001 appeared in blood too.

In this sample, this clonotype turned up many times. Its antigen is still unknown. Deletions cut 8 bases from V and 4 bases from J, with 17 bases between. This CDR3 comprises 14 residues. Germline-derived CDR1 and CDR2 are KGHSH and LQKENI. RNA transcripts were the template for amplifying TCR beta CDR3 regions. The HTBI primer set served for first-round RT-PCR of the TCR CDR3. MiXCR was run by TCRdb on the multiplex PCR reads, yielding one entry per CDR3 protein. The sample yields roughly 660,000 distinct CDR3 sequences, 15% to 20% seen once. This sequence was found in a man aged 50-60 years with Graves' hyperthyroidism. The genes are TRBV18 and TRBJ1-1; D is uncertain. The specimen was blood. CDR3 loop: CASSPRQAGTEAFF. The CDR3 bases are TGTGCCAGCAGCCCCCGGCAGGCGGGCACTGAAGCTTTCTTT.